What follows are 10 T cell receptor beta chains derived from one specimen sequenced in a study of cytomegalovirus exposure and HLA in healthy donors. Method: immunoSEQ multiplex PCR; TCRdb's copy keeps in-frame clones and lacks some. This table has about 220,000 clones, roughly 84% appearing once. Sequencing was done on a sample of PBMCs. The receptor set was obtained from a woman aged 30 to 39 in good health and CMV-seropositive.

CDR3 protein: CASRGTGSRDPQHF. CDR3 nucleotides: TGTGCCAGCAGGGGGACAGGGTCCCGAGATCCCCAGCATTTT. This chain connects TRBV2 to TRBJ1-5; 9 positions match TRBD1. The CDR3 totals 14 residues. Germline assignment: CDR1 SNHLY and CDR2 FYNNEI. Trimming removed 6 bases from V and 10 bases from J; junction bases left unmatched: 10.

CDR3 in amino acids: CASSLERSVGLDTQYF. The DNA of the CDR3 is TGTGCCAGCAGCTTGGAGAGGTCGGTAGGGCTAGATACGCAGTATTTT. The chain recombines TRBV5-4 with TRBJ2-3; D unclear. This CDR3 region has 16 residues. Looked up from germline, CDR1 is SGHNT and CDR2 is YYREEE (reference sequence). V lost 0 bases and J lost 5, with 16 bases in between. The full variable domain, its missing parts supplied by reference TRBV5-4 and TRBJ2-3, is ETGVTQSPTHLIKTRGQQVTLRCSSQSGHNTVSWYQQALGQGPQFIFQYYREEENGRGNFPPRFSGLQFPNYSSELNVNALELDDSALYLCASSLERSVGLDTQYFGPGTRLTVL.

This clone turned up a few times. The chain uses TRBV7-9 and TRBJ1-4; D gene uncertain. The CDR3 totals 13 residues. V was cut by 1 base and J by 11 bases, with 11 bases left in between. Looked up from germline, CDR1 is SEHNR and CDR2 is FQNEAQ (reference sequence). The CDR3, as DNA: TGTGCCAGCAGCTTAGGCGGAGGGTGGAAACTGTTTTTT. Translating it yields CASSLGGGWKLFF.

DNA of the CDR3: TGCAGCGACGATGGTGGTACAGGGGTCACACCTCCTGGCTACACCTTC. The encoded protein is CSDDGGTGVTPPGYTF. The V gene is TRBV29-1, the J gene TRBJ1-2, with 7 bases identical to TRBD1. The CDR3 has 16 residues. In germline, CDR1 is SQVTM, CDR2 ANQGSEA. Trimming took 7 bases from V and 7 from J; bases not matched to a gene: 21.

The chain carries TRBV5-4 and TRBJ2-5; TRBD2 agrees at 10 bases. Germline CDR1 reads SGHNT; CDR2 reads YYREEE (reference sequence). Trimming cost V 3 bases and J 5 bases; bases outside gene matches: 10. This CDR3 spans 16 amino acids. The CDR3 here is CASSSPASGSLETQYF. CDR3 nucleotide sequence: TGTGCCAGCAGCTCCCCGGCTAGCGGGAGTCTGGAGACCCAGTACTTC.

The CDR3 sequence is CASSLGRHNEQFF. CDR3 nucleotide sequence: TGTGCCAGCAGCTTAGGCAGGCACAATGAGCAGTTCTTC. The rearrangement links TRBV7-3 to TRBJ2-1; no definite D call. The germline V gene has CDR1 SGHTA and CDR2 FQGTGA. The CDR3 sequence is 13 residues long. V was clipped by 2 bases and J by 5 bases, with 7 bases between them.

V and J are TRBV12-5 and TRBJ2-7; no definite D call. Per the germline V gene, CDR1 is LGHNT and CDR2 is FRNRAP. V lost 3 bases and J lost 6, with 6 bases in between. The CDR3 length is 11 residues. CDR3 sequence: CASGFLSEQYF. CDR3 nucleotide sequence: TGTGCTAGTGGTTTTTTATCCGAGCAGTACTTC.

The chain carries TRBV30 and TRBJ1-1; the D gene is possibly TRBD1 (6 bases). Germline V lookup: CDR1 GTSNPN, CDR2 SVGIG (reference sequence). Trimming took off 4 bases at V and 2 bases at J, with 14 bases between the two ends. This CDR3 region has 14 residues. CDR3 DNA sequence: TGTGCCTGGACCCGAACAGGGAGCAACACTGAAGCTTTCTTT. Amino acid sequence: CAWTRTGSNTEAFF.

The table lists this clone with a few counts. This sequence joins TRBV18 and TRBJ2-7; maybe TRBD1 (6 bases). This CDR3 spans 14 amino acids. Trimming stripped 2 bases from V and 2 bases from J, with 10 bases between. Germline CDR1 and CDR2: KGHSH and LQKENI. This chain's CDR3 is CASSPYGTTYEQYF. The CDR3 coding sequence is TGTGCCAGCTCACCATATGGGACAACCTACGAGCAGTACTTC.

J is TRBJ1-2 and V is TRBV29-1; D gene ambiguous. V shed 6 bases and J shed 8 bases, with 10 bases lying between them. The CDR3 has 10 amino acids. CDR1 and CDR2 from the germline V gene are SQVTM and ANQGSEA. The chain's CDR3 is CSVKQSGYTF. Here the CDR3 DNA reads TGCAGCGTAAAACAGTCGGGCTACACCTTC.